This T cell receptor (beta chain) appears in the sequencing data of a study of T cells after yellow fever vaccination (dated by TCRdb to about 2019). For the study in its entirety: The SMART-Seq v4 Ultra Low Input RNA kit was used to prepare libraries from fractions with low cell numbers. To follow T-cell clones before and after primary and booster YFV17D yellow fever vaccination, bulk TCR alpha and beta repertoires were sequenced over time. Two healthy male donors made up the cohort, one aged 18 to 29 years and the other aged 30 to 39 years. Blood was collected at multiple timepoints before and after primary and secondary immunization, and bulk PBMC replicates and cell subsets were isolated. General findings and caveats noted by the study authors: A small fraction of clonotypes appeared in both the CD4 and CD8 compartments, likely as a result of convergent recombination. Most clones expanded after primary vaccination were re-detected after the booster (around 96% of CD4 and approximately 88% of CD8), suggesting broad memory maintenance. Compared with the primary T-cell response, the secondary T-cell response was faster but weaker, reaching its peak on day 5 rather than on day 15. Computational filtering was needed because FACS-sorted repertoires could contain abundant contaminating clonotypes from the bulk population. Because the study included only a couple of donors, the extent to which the findings can be generalized is limited.

Taken with the paper, the label for treatment or condition translates to: live attenuated yellow fever vaccine strain. At each blood-draw timepoint, two biological replicates of bulk PBMCs were collected. PBMCs were isolated from peripheral blood using a standard Ficoll-Paque protocol. TriZol was used to extract RNA from bulk PBMCs, CD4 and CD8 fractions, and dextramer-positive and dextramer-negative fractions. Synthesis of TCR cDNA relied on 5'RACE template switching, a step that introduced a universal primer site along with unique molecular identifiers. Priming for cDNA synthesis came from both the TCR alpha and TCR beta constant segments. Library amplification used two PCR steps, and the second PCR step added sample barcodes and sequencing adapters. Libraries were sequenced on Illumina HiSeq 2500 (2x100 bp) or NovaSeq (2x150 bp). In the authors' own workflow: MIGEC was used to demultiplex reads and collapse the reads into UMI consensus sequences, and MiXCR was used for V(D)J alignment. Clonotypes responding to the vaccine were identified with edgeR on replicate PBMC samples, with the criteria of FDR below 0.01 and a log2 fold change above 5 up to day 15. Bulk clonotypes were assigned CD4 or CD8 identity according to which sequenced CD4 or CD8 repertoire held them at higher abundance. TCRdb handled the public reads itself, with Q25 trimming in fastp and clone calling in MiXCR, and kept productive beta chains. Each entry merges the rows of one CDR3 protein and shows their most common DNA and genes. The V and J calls come from TCRdb's annotation, not from the publication. Within this sample are about 350,000 distinct CDR3 sequences, with 7% to 9% of them counted one time only. Of the sample, roughly 18% is held by the ten largest clones.

V lost 2 bases and J lost 0 bases; the stretch between them is 12 bases long. The CDR1 and CDR2 encoded by the germline V gene are LGHNA and YNFKEQ. Including cysteine and phenylalanine, the CDR3 has 16 amino acids. Only the CDR3 part of the read is kept: 48 bases, read in frame from the first base. Worth noting for this clonotype: The clone's antigen remains unknown. No base quality values were provided; no much bigger clone lies one nucleotide off.

This receptor chain uses TRBV4-2 and TRBJ2-3, and the D gene may be TRBD2, 6 bases matching. This specimen was PBMCs, taken 45 days after the first yellow fever vaccination. This TCR derives from a man aged 18 to 29 who received the YFV17D yellow fever vaccine. CDR3 loop: CASSQTREYSTDTQYF. The nucleotides read TGTGCCAGCAGCCAAACGCGGGAATATAGCACAGATACGCAGTATTTT.